A single sample gave rise to the 29 T cell receptor beta chains below, sequenced in a study of long-term antiretroviral therapy in people with HIV. The immunoSEQ assay was v3.0, run at survey level. The table came from immunoSEQ multiplex PCR; TCRdb's copy has only in-frame clones and leaves some out. This sample carries 30,000 to 35,000 clones, around four fifths of them seen once, and the ten largest clones take 7.9%. The sample in question was unsorted PBMCs, obtained 0.4 years before starting antiretroviral therapy. These receptors were obtained from a man aged 18 to 35 with HIV.

The chain uses TRBV11-2 and TRBJ2-7; D unresolved. The CDR3 runs 14 residues. The germline V gene has CDR1 SGHAT and CDR2 FQNNGV. The V gene lost 0 bases and the J gene lost 2 bases, with 8 bases spanning the gap. The CDR3 reads CASSLDLATYEQYF. Here the CDR3 DNA reads TGTGCCAGCAGCTTAGATTTGGCTACCTACGAGCAGTACTTC.

The CDR3 reads CAWTDEQGAVSPLHF. In DNA form, the CDR3 reads TGTGCCTGGACAGATGAGCAGGGGGCGGTTTCACCCCTCCACTTT. The V call is TRBV30, the J call TRBJ1-6; 8 bases are shared with TRBD1. The CDR3 totals 15 residues. Germline V lookup: CDR1 GTSNPN, CDR2 SVGIG (reference sequence). J lost 9 bases, V lost 4 bases, and 11 bases had no gene match.

J is TRBJ2-1 and V is TRBV7-8; 7 bases align to TRBD2. Germline V gene data show CDR1 as SGHVS and CDR2 as FQNEAQ. This CDR3 region has 13 residues. V lost 5 bases to trimming and J lost 6 bases; unmatched junction nucleotides: 4. The CDR3 reads CASSGGVFNEQFF. CDR3 DNA sequence: TGTGCCAGCAGCGGGGGGGTCTTCAATGAGCAGTTCTTC.

The chain combines TRBV4-3 with TRBJ2-7, with D perhaps TRBD2 (6 bases). The germline CDR1 and CDR2 sequences are LGHNA and YSLEER. The CDR3 totals 15 residues. V was pared by 1 base and J by 1 base, with 11 bases between. CDR3 coding DNA: TGCGCCAGCAGCCAAGCGGCTAGCGAGTCCTACGAGCAGTACTTC. Protein: CASSQAASESYEQYF.

The V call is TRBV13, the J call TRBJ2-1; TRBD2 matches at 8 bases. Looked up from germline, CDR1 is PRHDT and CDR2 is FYEKMQ (reference sequence). The V segment lost 5 bases and the J segment 7 bases; nucleotides outside the gene matches: 7. The CDR3 sequence is 14 residues long. As DNA, the CDR3 is TGTGCCAGCAGCCACGGGAGGGCAGGTAATGAGCAGTTCTTC. Encoded protein: CASSHGRAGNEQFF.

The V and J genes are TRBV4-1 and TRBJ2-5; TRBD1 aligns across 7 bases. The J call is uncertain, as TRBJ2-7 better fits the DNA end. CDR1 MGHRA and CDR2 YSYEKL come from the germline V gene. The CDR3 length is 16 residues. CDR3 sequence (DNA): TGCGCCAGCAGCTTCGGGACAGCCCCCGACTCCTACGAGCAGTACTTC. It translates to CASSFGTAPDSYEQYF.

By share of the sample, this clone is large. V and J are TRBV5-6 and TRBJ1-2; 7 bases agree with TRBD1. The junction had 2 bases not matched to a gene; V was cut back by 2 bases and J by 4 bases. The CDR3 has 13 residues. Germline assignment: CDR1 SGHDT and CDR2 YYEEEE. The CDR3 bases are TGTGCCAGCAGCTTCCGACAGGGCTATGGCTACACCTTC. Its protein is CASSFRQGYGYTF.

This clone is a singleton in its sample. The chain uses TRBV10-1 and TRBJ2-2; TRBD2 matches 9 bases. Germline V gives CDR1 WNHNN, CDR2 SYGVQD (reference sequence). With 5 bases clipped from V and 0 bases from J, the junction kept 7 bases outside the gene matches. This CDR3 comprises 17 residues. CDR3 sequence reads: CASSPPRGGANTGELFF. In DNA form, the CDR3 reads TGCGCCAGCAGTCCCCCCCGCGGGGGGGCGAACACCGGGGAGCTGTTTTTT.

On this clone itself: At one end, the junction sequence differs from germline, possibly due to a read error. The chain is built from TRBV11-2 and TRBJ2-1; D possibly uses TRBD1 or TRBD2 (5 bases each). The germline V gene encodes CDR1 SGHAT and CDR2 FQNNGV. The CDR3 has 13 amino acids. Here the CDR3 DNA reads TGTGCCAGCAGCCCGTCTGGGCAGGGAGCGAAGCTCTTC. As protein: CASSPSGQGAKLF. Full variable domain (outside the CDR3, taken from reference TRBV11-2 and TRBJ2-1): EAGVAQSPRYKIIEKRQSVAFWCNPISGHATLYWYQQILGQGPKLLIQFQNNGVVDDSQLPKDRFSAERLKGVDSTLKIQPAKLEDSAVYLCASSPSGQGAKLFGPGTRLTVL.

The V gene is TRBV7-9, the J gene TRBJ2-7, with D hard to call. There are 14 residues in the CDR3. Looked up from germline, CDR1 is SEHNR and CDR2 is FQNEAQ (reference sequence). Trimming cost V 4 bases and J 6 bases, with 16 bases left between them. The DNA of the CDR3 is TGTGCCAGCAGCTCTTGGAATGGACGTGGCGAGCAGTACTTC. It encodes CASSSWNGRGEQYF.

The genes are TRBV9 and TRBJ1-6; TRBD1 is a possible D gene (6 bases). Looked up from germline, CDR1 is SGDLS and CDR2 is YYNGEE. Trimming took 4 bases from V and 10 from J, leaving 24 bases between them. The CDR3 spans 17 residues. The CDR3 sequence: CASSLESGGTTKSPLHF. The CDR3 region has the DNA TGTGCCAGCAGCCTAGAAAGCGGCGGGACAACAAAATCACCCCTCCACTTT.

V and J are TRBV18 and TRBJ2-3; 9 bases align to TRBD1. The CDR3 consists of 15 residues. V lost 3 bases to trimming and J lost 5 bases; unmatched junction nucleotides: 6. Germline loops: CDR1 KGHSH, CDR2 LQKENI. CDR3 sequence (DNA): TGTGCCAGCTCACCTACAGGGGGCCGGTTAGATACGCAGTATTTT. Translating it yields CASSPTGGRLDTQYF.

The genes are TRBV19 and TRBJ1-1; no clear D. Germline CDR1 LNHDA, CDR2 SQIVND (reference sequence). CDR3 length: 13 amino acids. The V end was cut by 3 bases, the J end by 5 bases, with 10 bases between. The CDR3 DNA follows: TGTGCCAGTAGTATCAACCTTGAAACTGAAGCTTTCTTT. It is translated as CASSINLETEAFF. The full variable domain, its missing parts supplied by reference TRBV19 and TRBJ1-1, is DGGITQSPKYLFRKEGQNVTLSCEQNLNHDAMYWYRQDPGQGLRLIYYSQIVNDFQKGDIAEGYSVSREKKESFPLTVTSAQKNPTAFYLCASSINLETEAFFGQGTRLTVV.

The chain has TRBV19 and TRBJ2-5; possible D gene TRBD2, 5 bases. This CDR3 comprises 13 residues. Germline V gene data show CDR1 as LNHDA and CDR2 as SQIVND (reference sequence). The V end lost 4 bases, the J end lost 5 bases, and 11 bases lay between the germline ends. The CDR3 nucleotides are TGTGCCAGTAGTAGTCTCGGGGTGGAGACCCAGTACTTC. Amino acid sequence: CASSSLGVETQYF.

J is TRBJ2-3 and V is TRBV6-1; tentatively, D is TRBD1 (6 bases). Looked up from germline, CDR1 is MNHNS and CDR2 is SASEGT. This CDR3 is built from 15 residues. The V and J ends lost 6 bases and 0 bases respectively, with 13 bases between them. The DNA of the CDR3 is TGTGCCAGCAGAGACAGGTCAGGCAGCACAGATACGCAGTATTTT. This encodes CASRDRSGSTDTQYF.

V usage is TRBV30 and J usage is TRBJ2-5; 9 nucleotides agree with TRBD2. With V trimmed by 3 bases and J by 5 bases, 4 bases remained unmatched. Germline CDR1 reads GTSNPN; CDR2 reads SVGIG (reference sequence). The CDR3 consists of 13 residues. The CDR3 loop is CAWRIAGVETQYF. CDR3 nucleotides: TGTGCCTGGAGAATAGCGGGGGTGGAGACCCAGTACTTC.

The chain employs TRBV6-1 and TRBJ1-1; 7 bases line up with TRBD1. CDR1 is MNHNS, CDR2 SASEGT, per germline. J gave up 5 bases and V 1 base, and 10 bases lay outside the gene matches. The CDR3 length is 16 residues. This chain's CDR3 is CASSEVGQAPGTEAFF. Written as DNA, the CDR3 is TGTGCCAGCAGTGAAGTAGGACAGGCCCCCGGGACTGAAGCTTTCTTT.

This chain uses TRBV5-4 with TRBJ2-1; 10 bases fit TRBD2. Germline lookup yields CDR1 SGHNT and CDR2 YYREEE (reference sequence). The V gene end was trimmed by 0 bases and the J gene end by 3 bases; junction bases not matched to a gene: 9. This CDR3 region has 18 residues. CDR3 sequence (DNA): TGTGCCAGCAGCTTGGGGCTAGCGGGAGTGGGGGGCTACAATGAGCAGTTCTTC. This gives the protein CASSLGLAGVGGYNEQFF. The full variable domain, rest sourced from reference TRBV5-4 and TRBJ2-1, is ETGVTQSPTHLIKTRGQQVTLRCSSQSGHNTVSWYQQALGQGPQFIFQYYREEENGRGNFPPRFSGLQFPNYSSELNVNALELDDSALYLCASSLGLAGVGGYNEQFFGPGTRLTVL.

This clone was detected only once. This rearrangement joins TRBV5-4 to TRBJ2-5, with 16 bases matching TRBD2. This CDR3 has 17 residues. V shed 5 bases and J 5 bases; nucleotides not matched to a gene: 9. Germline assignment: CDR1 SGHNT and CDR2 YYREEE (reference sequence). CDR3 protein: CASRPGTSGRAGETQYF. The DNA of the CDR3 is TGTGCCAGCAGACCTGGGACTAGCGGGAGGGCGGGCGAGACCCAGTACTTC.

In the case of this clone: Other DNA sequences from this sample encode an identical CDR3 as well. The rearrangement links TRBV12-5 to TRBJ2-5, with 11 bases identical to TRBD2. With V trimmed by 6 bases and J by 5 bases, 2 bases remained unmatched. CDR1 LGHNT and CDR2 FRNRAP come from the germline V gene. The CDR3 consists of 13 residues. The CDR3 protein is CASGVAGGETQYF. The DNA of the CDR3 is TGTGCTAGTGGGGTAGCGGGAGGGGAGACCCAGTACTTC.

This chain joins TRBV18 and TRBJ1-1; D not certain. Trimming left V 1 base short and J 6 bases short, with 12 bases between. CDR1 KGHSH and CDR2 LQKENI come from the germline V gene. CDR3 length: 14 amino acids. CDR3 bases: TGTGCCAGCTCACCACGCGACACGGAGGCTGAAGCTTTCTTT. As protein: CASSPRDTEAEAFF. Filled out from reference TRBV18 and TRBJ1-1, the complete variable domain reads NAGVMQNPRHLVRRRGQEARLRCSPMKGHSHVYWYRQLPEEGLKFMVYLQKENIIDESGMPKERFSAEFPKEGPSILRIQQVVRGDSAAYFCASSPRDTEAEAFFGQGTRLTVV.

The chain couples TRBV7-6 to TRBJ2-1; 7 positions agree with TRBD1. The V and J ends lost 5 bases and 0 bases, in that order; junction bases with no gene match: 7. The CDR3 loop spans 16 amino acids. The germline V gene encodes CDR1 SGHVS and CDR2 FNYEAQ. The CDR3 sequence is CASSLRTGGSYNEQFF. CDR3 in DNA: TGTGCCAGCAGCCTTAGGACAGGAGGCTCCTACAATGAGCAGTTCTTC.

V is TRBV5-5 and J is TRBJ1-1, with TRBD1 as a possible D gene (6 bases). The germline CDR1 and CDR2 sequences are SGHKS and YYEKEE (reference sequence). Trimming stripped 4 bases from V and 0 bases from J, with 19 bases between. The CDR3 contains 17 residues. The CDR3 loop is CASSIQGGAPMNTEAFF. The CDR3 bases are TGTGCCAGCAGCATACAGGGTGGGGCTCCGATGAACACTGAAGCTTTCTTT. Using reference TRBV5-5 and TRBJ1-1 for the parts outside the CDR3, the full variable domain is DAGVTQSPTHLIKTRGQQVTLRCSPISGHKSVSWYQQVLGQGPQFIFQYYEKEERGRGNFPDRFSARQFPNYSSELNVNALLLGDSALYLCASSIQGGAPMNTEAFFGQGTRLTVV.

The chain joins TRBV12-5 to TRBJ2-5; TRBD2 aligns across 16 bases. The CDR3 is 18 residues long. Per the germline V gene, CDR1 is LGHNT and CDR2 is FRNRAP. V lost 5 bases, J lost 2 bases, and 8 bases stayed unmatched. In DNA, the CDR3 is TGTGCTAGTGGTCCTTCCGGGACTAGCGGGGGGGCGCAAGAGACCCAGTACTTC. Amino acid sequence: CASGPSGTSGGAQETQYF.

The chain recombines TRBV2 with TRBJ1-2; D is unclear. This CDR3 contains 12 residues. Trimming left V 1 base short and J 7 bases short, with 7 bases between. The germline gives CDR1 SNHLY, CDR2 FYNNEI. In DNA, the CDR3 is TGTGCCAGCAGTGAAGATTACGGTGGCTACACCTTC. Protein sequence: CASSEDYGGYTF.

This rearrangement joins TRBV28 to TRBJ2-7; no reliable D call. The V gene lost 6 bases and the J gene lost 2 bases, with 17 bases spanning the gap. The germline V gene encodes CDR1 MDHEN and CDR2 SYDVKM. The CDR3 contains 15 residues. CDR3 nucleotides: TGTGCCAGCAGATCCAACGGACGCCCGCCCTACGAGCAGTACTTC. This sequence encodes CASRSNGRPPYEQYF.

The rearrangement joins TRBV7-9 to TRBJ2-1; no reliable D call. Germline assignment: CDR1 SEHNR and CDR2 FQNEAQ (reference sequence). The CDR3 has 11 residues. The V gene lost 6 bases and the J gene lost 7 bases, with 7 bases spanning the gap. The DNA of the CDR3 is TGTGCCAGCAGTCCAAGGAATGAGCAGTTCTTC. It codes for CASSPRNEQFF.

The rearrangement uses TRBV27 and TRBJ2-1; no clear D gene. The CDR3 is 15 amino acids. Germline V gene sequence: CDR1 MNHEY, CDR2 SMNVEV (reference sequence). V was pared by 4 bases and J by 0 bases, with 10 bases between. In nucleotides, the CDR3 is TGTGCCAGCAGTTACGGGTCCGGCTCCTACAATGAGCAGTTCTTC. It is translated as CASSYGSGSYNEQFF.

This clone was picked up a small number of times. The rearrangement joins TRBV19 to TRBJ1-2, with TRBD1 matching 8 bases. Germline lookup yields CDR1 LNHDA and CDR2 SQIVND (reference sequence). The V segment lost 11 bases and the J segment 7 bases; nucleotides outside the gene matches: 12. The length of the CDR3 is 13 residues. CDR3 sequence reads: CADKCRGRAGYTF. In DNA form, the CDR3 reads TGTGCCGACAAATGCAGGGGGCGGGCTGGCTACACCTTC.